Below, 5 T cell receptor beta chains from the same sample are listed, as sequenced in a study of blood T cell repertoires in COVID-19. Sequencing was performed with immunoSEQ multiplex PCR; in TCRdb, only in-frame clones are kept and a portion is missing. The table records about 230,000 clones, approximately 87% of them present only once. The specimen was peripheral blood. These receptors came from a woman aged 70 to 79 with active or convalescent COVID-19.

The genes are TRBV6-6 and TRBJ2-4, with D perhaps TRBD1 (6 bases). The V and J ends lost 5 bases and 1 base respectively, with 12 bases between them. Germline values: CDR1 MNHNY, CDR2 SVGAGI (reference sequence). This CDR3 spans 15 amino acids. CDR3 region: CASSNRDLAKNIQYF. The CDR3 DNA is TGTGCCAGCAGTAACAGGGATCTGGCCAAAAACATTCAGTACTTC.

The genes are TRBV5-4 and TRBJ2-3; 8 nucleotides align to TRBD1. The CDR3 length is 15 residues. Germline values: CDR1 SGHNT, CDR2 YYREEE (reference sequence). Unmatched junction bases numbered 12, after V lost 6 bases and J lost 6 bases. As DNA, the CDR3 is TGTGCCAGCAACCTACGACAGGGGCGTGGGGATACGCAGTATTTT. This gives the protein CASNLRQGRGDTQYF.

V gene TRBV19 combines with J gene TRBJ1-1; 7 nucleotides agree with TRBD1. Germline V lookup: CDR1 LNHDA, CDR2 SQIVND (reference sequence). V dropped 6 bases and J dropped 0; count of bases not matched to a gene: 7. This CDR3 has 15 residues. CDR3 protein: CASSLTGTVNTEAFF. The CDR3 region has the DNA TGTGCCAGTAGCCTAACCGGGACAGTGAACACTGAAGCTTTCTTT.

The chain has TRBV6-2 or TRBV6-3 and TRBJ1-5, with D perhaps TRBD1 (5 bases). V dropped 6 bases and J dropped 7 bases, with 16 bases sitting between them. Germline assignment: CDR1 MNHEY and CDR2 SVGEGT. The CDR3 spans 14 residues. CDR3 nucleotides: TGTGCCAGCAGCCCGGGGGGAGGAAGACAGCCCCAGCATTTT. Translation: CASSPGGGRQPQHF.

The chain has TRBV5-6 and TRBJ2-1, with 7 nucleotides matching TRBD1. This CDR3 contains 15 residues. Germline CDR1 is SGHDT and CDR2 is YYEEEE. J lost 8 bases, V lost 2 bases, and 10 bases had no gene match. The CDR3 region has the DNA TGTGCCAGCAGCTTCTATGCAGGGGGTAGGGATGAGCAGTTCTTC. Encoded protein: CASSFYAGGRDEQFF.